The clone carrying this TCR beta chain was seen a few times. Original data processing: Estimation of nucleated cell counts was performed using reference gene primer amplification. Sequencing used immunoSEQ multiplex PCR; TCRdb keeps in-frame clones, though not all of them. For V, J and clone size, that table is used; D and trimming come from the DNA. The sample contains roughly 100,000 clones, approximately 72% of which appear only once. The sample is drawn from a study of blood T cell repertoires in COVID-19. CDR3 length equals 16 residues. The V gene's germline CDR1 is SGHRS and CDR2 YFSETQ. V was pared by 4 bases and J by 0 bases, with 13 bases between.

V gene TRBV5-1 combines with J gene TRBJ2-2, with D possibly TRBD1 on 5 matching bases. This clonotype was sampled from an older woman with acute or convalescent COVID-19. The material sequenced was peripheral blood. For the CDR3, the DNA is TGCGCCAGCAGCAAGGACACGACGGCGAACACCGGGGAGCTGTTTTTT. Translation: CASSKDTTANTGELFF.